This record concerns one T cell receptor beta chain sequence. The data originate from a study of blood T cell repertoires in COVID-19. Clones were read by immunoSEQ multiplex PCR, and TCRdb kept only the in-frame ones, dropping some. The repertoire has about 400,000 clones, 85% to 90% of them found once; the top ten carry 1.5% to 2%. Germline V gene sequence: CDR1 LNHDA, CDR2 SQIVND (reference sequence). The V gene lost 7 bases and the J gene lost 0 bases, with 13 bases spanning the gap. The CDR3 runs to 15 residues. The rearrangement links TRBV19 to TRBJ1-5; TRBD1 might be the D (5 bases). What was sequenced was PBMCs or T cells enriched from blood (not recorded which). The sequence derives from a woman aged 30 to 39 who had recovered from COVID-19. This CDR3 is CASTPTDYSNQPQHF. The CDR3 bases are TGTGCCAGTACCCCGACAGATTATAGCAATCAGCCCCAGCATTTT.